This TCR beta chain stems from a study of blood T cell repertoires in COVID-19. Study information: Sites in the United States, Italy and Spain provided acute and convalescent COVID-19 samples. PBMCs, B-cell-depleted T cells, or T cells were the source of the cDNA or gDNA that made up the material.

In the original processing: Amplification of reference gene primers was used by the study to estimate nucleated cell counts. Data came from immunoSEQ multiplex PCR; TCRdb stores just in-frame clones and leaves some out. V and J calls plus clone size are reproduced from that table; the DNA served to infer D and trimming. The sample shows roughly 88,000 clones, 87% of them seen only once. V was trimmed by 5 bases and J by 3 bases, leaving 18 bases between them. Germline values: CDR1 SGHRS, CDR2 YFSETQ. The CDR3 totals 16 residues. The V gene is TRBV5-1, the J gene TRBJ1-3; a weak D match, TRBD1 (5 bases). What was sequenced was peripheral blood. The receptor's source is a woman in her fifties or sixties with COVID-19, enrolled during active disease. The CDR3 protein is CASRDMAREGGNTIYF. The CDR3, as DNA: TGCGCCAGCAGGGACATGGCGCGGGAAGGTGGAAACACCATATATTTT.